This T cell receptor beta chain was obtained from a study of OX40 agonist ivuxolimab in advanced cancers. Study-level background: Therapy given before enrollment (anti-PD-1, anti-PD-L1 or anti-CTLA-4) was allowed, and 35% to 45% had some. Findings and caveats of the study: At 0.1 to 3.0 mg/kg, CD4+ and CD8+ blood T cells expanded clonally by week 6.

Assay: immunoSEQ multiplex PCR; the TCRdb copy retains only in-frame clones and omits some. The sample records some 86,000 clones, approximately 86% being singletons. Remarks on this clone: Its antigen is as yet unknown.

Germline assignment: CDR1 SGHDT and CDR2 YYEEEE. V lost 4 bases and J 3 bases, leaving 11 bases between the germline ends. The CDR3 has 14 amino acids. The sequencing used CD4+ or CD8+ T cells sorted from blood, collected in a trial of the OX40 agonist ivuxolimab. This TCR was sampled from an adult with an advanced solid tumor such as melanoma, head and neck, liver or kidney cancer. The rearrangement uses TRBV5-6 and TRBJ2-1; D may be TRBD2 (5 bases). CDR3 sequence (DNA): TGTGCCAGCAGCCCGCCCGGGAACTACAATGAGCAGTTCTTC. This encodes CASSPPGNYNEQFF.